This T cell receptor beta chain was sequenced during a study of CD8 T cells in ankylosing spondylitis. Regarding the study as a whole: The authors reported significant enrichment of disease-linked clones in matched ankylosing spondylitis synovial fluid. In synovial fluid and blood from reactive arthritis, some motif variants were previously reported.

In the case of this clonotype: The antigen is not known.

Using its own MiXCR run on the 5' RACE reads, TCRdb lists one record per CDR3 protein. The table includes some 290,000 distinct CDR3 sequences, 15% to 20% detected once. Germline CDR1 reads SEHNR; CDR2 reads FQNEAQ (reference sequence). There are 15 residues in the CDR3. V lost 5 bases and J lost 4, with 14 bases in between. The chain couples TRBV7-9 to TRBJ2-2; D not certain. Sequenced sample: blood, either unsorted or a sorted T cell fraction (not recorded which). This clonotype originated in a male donor with ankylosing spondylitis or in good health (not recorded which). The CDR3: CASSPGESATGELFF. The CDR3 DNA reads as TGTGCCAGCAGCCCTGGGGAATCGGCCACCGGGGAGCTGTTTTTT.